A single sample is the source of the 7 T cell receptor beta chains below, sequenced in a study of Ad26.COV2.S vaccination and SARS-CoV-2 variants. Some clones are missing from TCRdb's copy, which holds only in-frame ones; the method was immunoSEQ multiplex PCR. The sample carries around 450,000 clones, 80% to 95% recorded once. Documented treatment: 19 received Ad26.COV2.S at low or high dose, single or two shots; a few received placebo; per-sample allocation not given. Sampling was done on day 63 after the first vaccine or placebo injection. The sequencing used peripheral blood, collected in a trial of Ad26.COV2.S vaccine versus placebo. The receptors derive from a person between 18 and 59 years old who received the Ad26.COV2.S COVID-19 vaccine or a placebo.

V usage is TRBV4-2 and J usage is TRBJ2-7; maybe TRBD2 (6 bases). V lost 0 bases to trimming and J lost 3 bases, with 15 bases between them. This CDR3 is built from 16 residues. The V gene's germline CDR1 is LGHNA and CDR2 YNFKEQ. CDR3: CASSQDTGVGGYEQYF. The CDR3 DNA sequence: TGTGCCAGCAGCCAAGATACTGGGGTGGGAGGCTACGAGCAGTACTTC.

The CDR3 DNA sequence: TGTGCCAGTAGTACACCGGGGTCGTACACTGAAGCTTTCTTT. This encodes CASSTPGSYTEAFF. The chain carries TRBV19 and TRBJ1-1; D uncertain. CDR3 length: 14 residues. Trimming took 4 bases from V and 3 from J, leaving 12 bases between them. Looked up from germline, CDR1 is LNHDA and CDR2 is SQIVND (reference sequence). Using reference TRBV19 and TRBJ1-1 for the parts outside the CDR3, the full variable domain is DGGITQSPKYLFRKEGQNVTLSCEQNLNHDAMYWYRQDPGQGLRLIYYSQIVNDFQKGDIAEGYSVSREKKESFPLTVTSAQKNPTAFYLCASSTPGSYTEAFFGQGTRLTVV.

The CDR3 reads CASSHRVGTGDSPLHF. DNA of the CDR3: TGCGCCAGCAGCCATCGGGTTGGGACGGGGGATTCACCCCTCCACTTT. This chain links TRBV4-3 with TRBJ1-6; maybe TRBD1 (5 bases). There are 16 residues in the CDR3. The germline gives CDR1 LGHNA, CDR2 YSLEER. V lost 3 bases to trimming and J lost 8 bases, with 17 bases between them.

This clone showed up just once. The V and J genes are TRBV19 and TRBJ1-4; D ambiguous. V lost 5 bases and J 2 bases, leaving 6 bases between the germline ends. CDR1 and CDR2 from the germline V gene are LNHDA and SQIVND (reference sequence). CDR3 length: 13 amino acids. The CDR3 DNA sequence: TGTGCCAGTAGTCTTCGGACTAATGAAAAACTGTTTTTT. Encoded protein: CASSLRTNEKLFF.

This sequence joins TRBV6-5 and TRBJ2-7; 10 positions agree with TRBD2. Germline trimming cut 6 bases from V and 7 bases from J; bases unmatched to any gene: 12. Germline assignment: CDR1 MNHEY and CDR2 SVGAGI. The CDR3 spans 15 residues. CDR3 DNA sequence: TGTGCCAGCAGCCGCTCTAGCGGGAGAACACGGGAGCAGTACTTC. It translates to CASSRSSGRTREQYF.

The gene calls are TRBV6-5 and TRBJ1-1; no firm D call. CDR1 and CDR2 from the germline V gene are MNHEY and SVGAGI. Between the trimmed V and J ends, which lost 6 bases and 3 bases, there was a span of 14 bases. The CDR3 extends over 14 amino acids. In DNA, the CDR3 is TGTGCCAGCAGAAGTGGGCAGAGGGACACTGAAGCTTTCTTT. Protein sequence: CASRSGQRDTEAFF.

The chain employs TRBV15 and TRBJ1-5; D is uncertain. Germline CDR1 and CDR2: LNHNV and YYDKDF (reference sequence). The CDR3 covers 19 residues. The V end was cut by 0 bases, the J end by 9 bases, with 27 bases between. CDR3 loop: CATSRDGIFRTGSYMPQHF. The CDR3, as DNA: TGTGCCACCAGCAGAGATGGGATTTTCAGGACGGGGAGTTATATGCCCCAGCATTTT.